The entry below gives a single T cell receptor beta chain sequence along with its context. Its antigen remains undetermined. At the junction V is shortened by 6 bases and J by 4 bases, with 18 bases in between. CDR3 length: 15 amino acids, cysteine to phenylalanine. The only DNA kept is the CDR3, 45 bases in frame from the first base. CDR1 SNHLY and CDR2 FYNNEI are derived from the germline V gene. This entry belongs to a study of cytomegalovirus exposure and HLA in healthy donors (dated by TCRdb to about 2017). Context from the whole study: In an earlier analysis of 587 of the donors, 276 Gb of sequence data and about 110 million unique TCR beta sequences from roughly 200 million T cells were reported. An early release covering about 600 HLA-typed donors comprised about 300 gigabases of sequencing data and tens of millions of unique TCR sequences. Of the roughly 420 genotyped donors, approximately 80% were placed in the genetic ancestry cluster associated with self-reported Caucasian donors. The study was designed to test whether signatures of past pathogen exposure could be identified by cataloging public T cell receptors. The study used immunosequencing to profile the T cell repertoires of about 670 subjects and linked those repertoires to cytomegalovirus serostatus. In addition to the first cohort of several hundred subjects, a separate validation cohort of 120 different subjects was used. High-throughput TCR immunosequencing, statistical association of individual TCRs with disease status, and machine learning were combined to predict cytomegalovirus infection status. A later analysis re-examined previously published TCR beta repertoires from more than 600 donors and added high-resolution HLA genotyping to investigate patterns of TCR occurrence. The later analysis used no new phenotypic data to find candidate immune exposures, relying instead on TCR beta sequences and their occurrence across donors. In an earlier analysis of 500 to 650 of the donors, high-throughput TCR beta sequencing was used to judge whether each TCR beta V gene segment behaved as functional or pseudogenic. Alongside the repertoire data, information on donor age, sex, ethnicity and CMV serostatus was compiled. In a later genetic analysis, genome-wide SNP genotypes for about 55% of the roughly 700 donors were used, and that subset was treated as a discovery cohort. Every repertoire in the discovery cohort had been generated on one and the same sequencing platform. Class I and class II HLA loci were covered by the typing at four-digit resolution. The number of typed donors differed by locus: about 620-630 for A, B, C, DRB1 and DQB1; approximately 520 for DQA1; around 580 for DPA1; and some 470 for DPB1. Roughly 5 DR-DQ haplotypes were handled as single units for association and clustering, since linkage in the cohort was strong. Among some 400 genotyped donors of the cohort, an average of approximately 220,000 unique TCR beta nucleotide sequences was sequenced per donor, of which about 20% were non-productive. Results the study describes overall, beyond this receptor: Roughly uniform sequencing depth across donors was assumed in presence/absence analyses, although this assumption may not hold. Broadly in line with IMGT annotations, most TCR beta V segments showed up in productive rearrangements about 87% or about 30% of the time in an earlier analysis of several hundred of the donors. V-gene and J-gene trimming of TCR beta chains was associated with a missense DCLRE1C variant in a later genetic analysis, and the association was replicated in an independent cohort. The earlier analysis of fewer than 750 of the donors excluded roughly 16 rarely observed V segments, including chromosome 9 orphons, because counts were too low. The study gave a list of 150 to 200 TCR beta chains associated with cytomegalovirus. Only TCR beta chains were sequenced in this cohort, and the absence of alpha or paired-chain data limited detectable features. According to a later analysis, TCR association rates differed among HLA loci, with DRB1 alleles showing the most associated TCRs and HLA-C alleles showing the fewest. A further reported finding was that TCR beta sequences accurately predicted the HLA-A and HLA-B alleles for most subjects in the first cohort. Because HLA typing was missing for some donors at each locus, association tests included only the typed subset. A cluster of highly shared sequence variants was judged likely to represent a technical artifact of the sequencing pipeline. In a later analysis, several top co-occurrence clusters were reported to appear linked to parvovirus B19, influenza, CMV and Epstein-Barr virus. It was suggested by the authors that the approach could potentially be generalized to other disease states and immunological phenotypes. A few of the identified cytomegalovirus-associated TCR beta chains were confirmed in vitro to be specific for cytomegalovirus antigens. When HLA alleles, especially DR and DQ, strongly co-occurred, attributing TCR associations to individual alleles was difficult. A later analysis found that HLA-associated TCR beta chains were more clonally expanded and had lower generation probabilities than equally common non-associated chains. Specific HLA alleles were associated with more than 15,000 TCR beta sequences at a false discovery rate of 0.05 in a later analysis. While some public TCRs were present in many individuals, most TCR sequences turned up only very rarely across donors. In both the original and validation cohorts, the classifier was reported to diagnose cytomegalovirus status with high specificity and sensitivity. In a later analysis, most CMV-associated TCR beta chains were found to appear HLA-restricted, with HLA associations seemingly driven largely by CMV exposure. Some IMGT-functional V segments, including TRBV6-2 and TRBV6-3, could not be distinguished by the 87-base-pair reads and were therefore excluded. For the cohort, immune exposure information was limited to CMV serostatus. Compared with the roughly 700-donor mean, donors in an Asian-associated ancestry cluster had fewer N-insertions in productive TCRs, according to a later genetic analysis. Correlated functional status among segregating V segments might reflect linkage disequilibrium, but an unknown experimental factor could not be ruled out.

The cohort consisted of 650 to 850 healthy bone marrow donors. At the time of sampling, every cohort member was nominally healthy, though immune exposures that went unrecorded were likely present. The donor tested CMV seropositive and was one of the 289 seropositive cohort members. A peripheral blood sample was collected from each donor, and TCR beta sequencing was performed on peripheral blood mononuclear cells. The Qiagen DNeasy Blood Extraction Kit was used to extract genomic DNA from the blood cell samples. The method was the immunoSEQ multiplex PCR assay. The multiplex PCR relied on a mix of 60 forward primers for TCR Vbeta segments and 13 reverse primers for TCR Jbeta segments. The CDR3 region of rearranged TCR beta genes was amplified from genomic DNA by a multiplex PCR assay. The Illumina HiSeq System was used to sequence the amplified TCR beta libraries as 87-base-pair reads. The paper's processing steps were these. A later analysis counted tens of millions of unique TCR beta chains across the 700 or so repertoires, and about 10 million of these chains were shared by at least two donors. A nearest-neighbor algorithm error-corrected the raw reads and collapsed the reads into unique sequences, merging closely related sequences to remove PCR and sequencing errors. Alignment of CDR3 sequences to IMGT reference sequences was used to assign V, D and J gene segments. For a sequence to be retained, a match of at least six nucleotides was required to both a V gene segment and a J gene segment. A rearrangement counted as productive if the CDR3 had no stop codons and remained in frame with V and J, and every other rearrangement counted as non-productive. Following IMGT convention, CDR3 was defined as the stretch from the second conserved V-encoded cysteine up to the conserved J-encoded phenylalanine. The earlier analysis of fewer than 700 of the donors excluded sequences that lacked an unambiguous match to a single V gene segment. An earlier analysis of 587 of the donors called V segments functional above 56.7% productive rearrangements and segregating when the between-donor standard deviation exceeded 5%. A statistical classification framework was built to diagnose cytomegalovirus status from the catalog of TCR beta chain sequences. V and J gene assignment, in a later analysis, came from comparing TCR nucleotide sequences with IMGT/GENE-DB human TR gene sequences. The TCRdist pipeline was used in a later analysis to assign CDR3 sequences and most-parsimonious VDJ recombination scenarios. In a later analysis, each TCR beta chain was defined by its CDR3 amino acid sequence together with its V-gene family, and reads lacking a unique V-gene family were excluded. In a later analysis, some 600 highly shared, low-generation-probability nucleotide sequences were removed to address suspected cross-contamination and a sequencing artifact. In a later analysis, a clonal expansion index was calculated for each public chain from normalized within-repertoire ranks of inferred template counts. Generation probabilities in a later analysis came from a VDJ recombination model fitted to out-of-frame rearrangements, and those results were checked against IGoR. In a later analysis, TCR-TCR, TCR-HLA and TCR-CMV co-occurrence was scored with hypergeometric tests, and a repertoire-size bias correction was applied to TCR pairs. In a later analysis, false discovery rates were estimated by permuting HLA or CMV assignments 20 times. In a later analysis, co-occurring TCRs were grouped using DBSCAN, with TCRdist sequence similarity added in when clustering inside HLA-allele-positive subsets. For co-occurrence clustering, repertoires with fewer than 30,000 or more than 120,000 public chains were excluded, along with about five repertoires with anomalous nucleotide sharing. TCRdb re-hosts the immuneACCESS table, in-frame sequences only. Its copies lack some clones; in the studies checked, an unresolved V gene accounts for under half of them, and the cause for the rest is not known. The V and J calls and the clone size are those of that table, but D and trimming were determined from the DNA. For this sample, the table gives about 110,000 clones. Around 6.5% of the sample rests with the top ten.

The origin of this receptor is a man aged 35 to 55 in good health and CMV-seropositive. Recombination connected TRBV2 to TRBJ1-1, with TRBD1 as a weak D call on 6 bases. The sequencing sample was made of PBMCs. The DNA sequence is TGTGCCAGCAGCCAGTACAGGGCGGGAGCCACTGAAGCTTTCTTT. This codes for CASSQYRAGATEAFF.